Detailed here is one T cell receptor beta chain. The CDR3 end is not reached by the read, which stops 3 residues before it; the germline J gene fills it in. This table comes from immunoSEQ multiplex PCR, and its TCRdb copy is limited to in-frame clones, with some not included. Its table lists approximately 23,000 clones. This sample is part of a study of T cells in women clearing cervical HPV infection. Across the study: Case blood drawn at lesion detection; control blood after infection cleared.

The CDR3 has 14 amino acids. Trimming removed 1 base at V and 5 bases at J, with 12 bases between. Germline V gene lookup returns CDR1 SGHRS and CDR2 YFSETQ. The sequence was collected from a woman between 18 and 75 years old with a cervical HPV16 infection that either progressed to CIN3+ or cleared (not recorded which). The chain recombines TRBV5-1 with TRBJ2-5; D possibly corresponds to TRBD2 (5 bases). What was sequenced was blood buffy coat. The CDR3 loop reads CASSLRTSGETQYF. CDR3 DNA (partial): TGCGCCAGCAGCTTGAGAACTAGTGGTGAGACC. Using reference TRBV5-1 and TRBJ2-5 for the parts outside the CDR3, the full variable domain is KAGVTQTPRYLIKTRGQQVTLSCSPISGHRSVSWYQQTPGQGLQFLFEYFSETQRNKGNFPGRFSGRQFSNSRSEMNVSTLELGDSALYLCASSLRTSGETQYFGPGTRLLVL.